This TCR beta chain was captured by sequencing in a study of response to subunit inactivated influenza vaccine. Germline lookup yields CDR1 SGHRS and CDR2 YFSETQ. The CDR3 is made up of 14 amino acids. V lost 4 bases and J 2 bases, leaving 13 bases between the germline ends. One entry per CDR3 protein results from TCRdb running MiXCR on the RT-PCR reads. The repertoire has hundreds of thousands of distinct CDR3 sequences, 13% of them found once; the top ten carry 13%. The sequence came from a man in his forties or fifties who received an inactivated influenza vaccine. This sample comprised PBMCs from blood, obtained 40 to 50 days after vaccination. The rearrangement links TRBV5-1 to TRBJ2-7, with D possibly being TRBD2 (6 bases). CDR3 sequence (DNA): TGCGCCAGCAGCCCGGGACGCGGGACCTACGAGCAGTACTTC. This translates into CASSPGRGTYEQYF.